The 13 T cell receptor beta chains in this list originate from one sample, sequenced in a study of blood T cell repertoires in COVID-19. The method was immunoSEQ multiplex PCR; TCRdb's version includes in-frame clones alone and lacks a portion of them. The repertoire holds around 160,000 clones, under 95% seen once, with around 2.1% in the top ten. The sequencing sample was made of peripheral blood. These receptors were collected from a man between 18 and 29 years old with acute or convalescent COVID-19.

The CDR3 loop is CASSLMGADYGYTF. The CDR3 DNA reads TGCGCCAGCAGCCTCATGGGGGCGGATTATGGCTACACCTTC. The rearrangement uses TRBV4-1 and TRBJ1-2; D might be TRBD1 (6 bases). Germline values: CDR1 MGHRA, CDR2 YSYEKL. The CDR3 runs 14 residues. Trimming stripped 4 bases from V and 5 bases from J, with 14 bases between.

The CDR3, as DNA: TGTGCCAGCAGTGATGGTAGGGGATCGGGCTATGGCTACACCTTC. Protein product: CASSDGRGSGYGYTF. The V call is TRBV2, the J call TRBJ1-2; D is perhaps TRBD1 (5 bases). CDR1 is SNHLY and CDR2 is FYNNEI in the germline V gene. The CDR3 is made up of 15 amino acids. The V gene lost 3 bases and the J gene lost 4 bases, with 15 bases spanning the gap.

The genes are TRBV19 and TRBJ1-3; 7 bases map to TRBD1. The V gene's germline CDR1 is LNHDA and CDR2 SQIVND (reference sequence). Trimming cost V 5 bases and J 4 bases; bases outside gene matches: 2. There are 13 residues in the CDR3. In DNA form, the CDR3 reads TGTGCCAGTAGTCAACAGGGGGGAAACACCATATATTTT. Encoded protein: CASSQQGGNTIYF.

This chain joins TRBV30 and TRBJ1-1; the D gene is possibly TRBD1 (5 bases). The CDR3 covers 14 residues. Germline V lookup: CDR1 GTSNPN, CDR2 SVGIG (reference sequence). Trimming left V 5 bases short and J 4 bases short, with 17 bases between. The CDR3 coding sequence is TGTGCCTGGGGGAGGGCAGGGTTGGCCACTGAAGCTTTCTTT. This translates into CAWGRAGLATEAFF. Drawing the rest from reference TRBV30 and TRBJ1-1, the complete variable domain is SQTIHQWPATLVQPVGSPLSLECTVEGTSNPNLYWYRQAAGRGLQLLFYSVGIGQISSEVPQNLSASRPQDRQFILSSKKLLLSDSGFYLCAWGRAGLATEAFFGQGTRLTVV.

This clone has a handful of counts. The rearrangement uses TRBV24-1 and TRBJ2-1; D is unclear. The CDR3 spans 12 residues. Germline V lookup: CDR1 KGHDR, CDR2 SFDVKD. V was trimmed by 2 bases and J by 8 bases, leaving 6 bases between them. CDR3 in amino acids: CATSDYPDEQFF. The CDR3 nucleotides read TGTGCCACCAGTGATTACCCGGATGAGCAGTTCTTC.

The genes are TRBV19 and TRBJ2-7, with unresolved D. The CDR3 runs to 15 residues. Looked up from germline, CDR1 is LNHDA and CDR2 is SQIVND (reference sequence). V was pared by 0 bases and J by 0 bases, with 9 bases between. CDR3 sequence: CASSIDPASSYEQYF. DNA for the CDR3: TGTGCCAGTAGTATAGATCCTGCCAGCTCCTACGAGCAGTACTTC.

The genes are TRBV27 and TRBJ1-2; D may be TRBD1 (6 bases). V lost 6 bases, J lost 14 bases, and 19 bases lay in between. In germline, CDR1 is MNHEY, CDR2 SMNVEV (reference sequence). The CDR3 runs to 12 residues. The CDR3 is CASSKGGGSETF. DNA for the CDR3: TGTGCCAGCAGCAAGGGGGGAGGGTCGGAAACCTTC.

The chain is built from TRBV6-5 and TRBJ1-4; D uncertain. The V end lost 7 bases, the J end lost 3 bases, and 12 bases lay between the germline ends. Germline lookup yields CDR1 MNHEY and CDR2 SVGAGI. This CDR3 contains 14 residues. The CDR3 bases are TGTGCCAGCACGAGGAGGACCGCTAATGAAAAACTGTTTTTT. It translates to CASTRRTANEKLFF.

This rearrangement joins TRBV19 to TRBJ2-2; 9 positions match TRBD1. The CDR3 length is 14 residues. V dropped 4 bases and J dropped 8; count of bases not matched to a gene: 5. In germline, CDR1 is LNHDA, CDR2 SQIVND (reference sequence). In nucleotides, the CDR3 is TGTGCCAGTAGTACACAGGGGGCAGGTGGGGAGCTGTTTTTT. Amino acids: CASSTQGAGGELFF.

This clone was found once. The chain joins TRBV2 to TRBJ1-5; TRBD1 aligns across 9 bases. V lost 8 bases and J lost 3; bases outside the gene matches: 5. The CDR3 consists of 14 residues. The germline V gene has CDR1 SNHLY and CDR2 FYNNEI. The CDR3 region has the DNA TGTGCCAGCCGGGACAGGGTCACCAATCAGCCCCAGCATTTT. It encodes CASRDRVTNQPQHF.

V usage is TRBV3-1 (or the pseudogene TRBV3-2) and J usage is TRBJ2-7, with D unresolved. Germline loops: CDR1 LGHDT, CDR2 YNNKEL (reference sequence). The ends were cut back, 5 bases at V and 3 bases at J, with 8 bases in the middle. The CDR3 spans 12 residues. The CDR3: CASSSSGYEQYF. In DNA form, the CDR3 reads TGTGCCAGCAGCTCCAGTGGCTACGAGCAGTACTTC.

The chain is built from TRBV6-5 and TRBJ1-2; 7 bases line up with TRBD1. The CDR3 covers 15 residues. The germline CDR1 and CDR2 sequences are MNHEY and SVGAGI. V shed 7 bases, J shed 4 bases, and the junction held 12 bases outside the gene matches. CDR3 loop: CASTRTGAPTYGYTF. Here the CDR3 DNA reads TGTGCCAGCACCCGGACAGGCGCCCCTACCTATGGCTACACCTTC.

The rearrangement uses TRBV27 and TRBJ2-5; TRBD1 aligns across 9 bases. V was pared by 5 bases and J by 4 bases, with 5 bases of the junction left unmatched. The CDR3 has 14 amino acids. Germline values: CDR1 MNHEY, CDR2 SMNVEV (reference sequence). CDR3 protein: CASSDGQGLETQYF. CDR3 DNA sequence: TGTGCCAGCAGTGACGGACAGGGGTTAGAGACCCAGTACTTC.